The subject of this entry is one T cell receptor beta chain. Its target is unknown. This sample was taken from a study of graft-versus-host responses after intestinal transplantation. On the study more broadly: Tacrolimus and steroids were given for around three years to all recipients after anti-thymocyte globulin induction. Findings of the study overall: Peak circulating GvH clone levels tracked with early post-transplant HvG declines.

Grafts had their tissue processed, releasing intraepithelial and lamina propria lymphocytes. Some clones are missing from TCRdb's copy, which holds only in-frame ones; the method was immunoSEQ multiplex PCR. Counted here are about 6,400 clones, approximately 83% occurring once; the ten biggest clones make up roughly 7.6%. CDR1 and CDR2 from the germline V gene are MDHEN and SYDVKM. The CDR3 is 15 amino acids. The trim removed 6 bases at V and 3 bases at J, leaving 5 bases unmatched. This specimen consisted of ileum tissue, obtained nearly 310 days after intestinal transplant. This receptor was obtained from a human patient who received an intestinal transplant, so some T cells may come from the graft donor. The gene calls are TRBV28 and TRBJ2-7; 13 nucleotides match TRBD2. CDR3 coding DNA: TGTGCCAGCAGCGGACTAGCGGGAGCGAACTACGAGCAGTACTTC. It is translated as CASSGLAGANYEQYF. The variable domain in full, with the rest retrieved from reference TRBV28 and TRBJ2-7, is DVKVTQSSRYLVKRTGEKVFLECVQDMDHENMFWYRQDPGLGLRLIYFSYDVKMKEKGDIPEGYSVSREKKERFSLILESASTNQTSMYLCASSGLAGANYEQYFGPGTRLTVT.